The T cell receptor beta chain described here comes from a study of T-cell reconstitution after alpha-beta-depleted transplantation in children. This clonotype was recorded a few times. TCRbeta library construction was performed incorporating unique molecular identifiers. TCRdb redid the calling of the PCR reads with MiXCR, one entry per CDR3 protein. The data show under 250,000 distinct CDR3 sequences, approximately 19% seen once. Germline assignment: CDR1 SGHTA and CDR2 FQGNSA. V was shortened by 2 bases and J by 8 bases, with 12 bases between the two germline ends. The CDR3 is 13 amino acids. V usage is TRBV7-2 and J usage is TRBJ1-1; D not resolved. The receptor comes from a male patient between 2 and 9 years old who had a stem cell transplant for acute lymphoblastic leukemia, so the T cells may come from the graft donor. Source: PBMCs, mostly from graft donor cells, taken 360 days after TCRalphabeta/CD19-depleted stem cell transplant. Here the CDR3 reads CASSLFSGREAFF. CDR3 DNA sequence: TGTGCCAGCAGCTTATTCTCAGGCAGAGAAGCTTTCTTT.